These T cell receptor beta chains were read from a single sample in a study of cytomegalovirus exposure and HLA in healthy donors. Produced via immunoSEQ multiplex PCR; TCRdb's table is partial and in-frame only. Here the sample spans some 170,000 clones, approximately 86% being singletons. The specimen sequenced was PBMCs. The receptors stem from a man aged 30 to 45 in good health and CMV-seropositive. CDR3s include the opening cysteine and the closing phenylalanine or tryptophan. A D gene is named only where the DNA matches it firmly. Rows give clone size only sometimes, using once, few, many, or a class for an expanded clone.

>TRBJ1-1|-|TRBV9|-
CASSPAGQDAFF
TGTGCCAGCAGCCCCGCGGGGCAGGACGCTTTCTTT
>TRBJ1-3|-|TRBV2|-
CASRDSSGNTIYF
TGTGCCAGCAGGGACAGCTCTGGAAACACCATATATTTT
>TRBJ2-3|-|TRBV7-3|-
CASSLGTPSTDTQYF
TGTGCCAGCAGCTTAGGGACTCCTAGCACAGATACGCAGTATTTT
>TRBJ1-1|-|TRBV2|-
CASSEWSVYGNTEAFF
TGTGCCAGCAGTGAATGGTCAGTGTACGGGAACACTGAAGCTTTCTTT
>TRBJ2-7|-|TRBV7-7|-
CASSLGAGASHEQYF
TGTGCTAGCAGCTTAGGGGCAGGGGCTAGCCACGAGCAGTACTTC
>TRBJ2-3|-|TRBV19|TRBD2
CASSPLAGLDTQYF
TGTGCCAGTAGCCCCCTAGCGGGGCTGGATACGCAGTATTTT
>TRBJ2-1|-|TRBV6-6|-
CASSYSMYNEQFF
TGTGCCAGCAGTTACTCGATGTACAATGAGCAGTTCTTC
>TRBJ1-3|-|TRBV27|-
CASSPLDVGTIYF
TGTGCCAGCAGTCCCCTAGACGTCGGCACCATATATTTT
>TRBJ1-1|few|TRBV5-1|-
CASSLARNTEAFF
TGCGCCAGCAGCTTGGCCAGGAACACTGAAGCTTTCTTT
>TRBJ1-1|-|TRBV14|-
CASSQTRNTEAFF
TGTGCCAGCAGCCAGACAAGGAACACTGAAGCTTTCTTT
>TRBJ1-2|-|TRBV7-9|-
CASSSGLIYGYTF
TGTGCCAGCAGCTCAGGACTGATCTATGGCTACACCTTC
>TRBJ2-4|-|TRBV11-3|-
CASSRFQEGIQYF
TGTGCCAGCAGCCGCTTCCAGGAGGGCATTCAGTACTTC
>TRBJ1-2|-|TRBV2|-
CASKGRNRNYGYTF
TGTGCCAGCAAGGGGCGGAACCGTAACTATGGCTACACCTTC
>TRBJ2-2|-|TRBV6-5|TRBD2
CASRISGSGTGELFF
TGTGCCAGCAGAATCAGCGGGAGTGGTACCGGGGAGCTGTTTTTT
>TRBJ1-5|-|TRBV28|-
CASSLKSSNQPQHF
TGTGCCAGCAGTTTAAAGTCTAGCAATCAGCCCCAGCATTTT
>TRBJ1-1|-|TRBV2|-
CASLGPSRGTEAFF
TGTGCCAGCCTGGGACCCTCCAGAGGAACTGAAGCTTTCTTT
>TRBJ1-2|-|TRBV25-1|-
CASSGGRDYGYTF
TGTGCCAGCAGTGGGGGCAGGGACTATGGCTACACCTTC
>TRBJ2-5|-|TRBV27|-
CASSLIRNQETQYF
TGTGCCAGCAGTTTAATACGAAACCAAGAGACCCAGTACTTC
>TRBJ1-6|-|TRBV6-6|-
CAGQGEYNSPLHF
TGTGCCGGACAAGGGGAGTATAATTCACCCCTCCACTTT
>TRBJ2-7|once|TRBV1|-
CTSSLDCQADEQYF
TGCACCAGCAGCCTGGACTGCCAGGCGGACGAGCAGTACTTC
>TRBJ2-1|once|TRBV9|-
CASSVDGGGMAGAANEQFF
TGTGCCAGCAGCGTAGACGGGGGCGGTATGGCGGGGGCCGCCAATGAGCAGTTCTTC
>TRBJ2-5|-|TRBV6-1|TRBD1
CASSWTGTQETQYF
TGTGCCAGCAGTTGGACAGGGACGCAAGAGACCCAGTACTTC
>TRBJ2-6|-|TRBV6-1|-
CASSDRKSGANVLTF
TGTGCCAGCAGTGACAGGAAATCTGGGGCCAACGTCCTGACTTTC
>TRBJ2-3|-|TRBV7-2|TRBD2
CASSLVSSGGLSTDTQYF
TGTGCCAGCAGCTTAGTGTCTAGCGGGGGCCTTAGCACAGATACGCAGTATTTT
>TRBJ1-6|once|TRBV5-1|-
CASSLEGFNSPLHF
TGCGCCAGCAGCTTGGAAGGGTTCAATTCACCCCTCCACTTT
>TRBJ1-5|-|TRBV27|-
CASSSTTNGQPQHF
TGTGCCAGCAGTTCAACTACCAACGGGCAGCCCCAGCATTTT
>TRBJ1-6|few|TRBV4-1|-
CASSQEKGLTASPLHF
TGCGCCAGCAGCCAAGAGAAGGGCCTGACAGCTTCACCCCTCCACTTT
>TRBJ2-1|-|TRBV9|-
CASSAPGGYNEQFF
TGTGCCAGCAGCGCCCCCGGCGGTTACAATGAGCAGTTCTTC
>TRBJ1-2|once|TRBV28|-
CASKSQGRPPAF
TGTGCCAGCAAATCACAGGGAAGACCCCCCGCCTTC
>TRBJ2-1|few|TRBV29-1|TRBD2
CSVEGLAGANEQFF
TGCAGCGTTGAAGGGCTAGCGGGAGCGAATGAGCAGTTCTTC
>TRBJ1-2|-|TRBV5-1|TRBD1
CASSLALQGAEGYTF
TGCGCCAGCAGCTTGGCCTTACAGGGGGCGGAGGGCTACACCTTC
>TRBJ1-4|-|TRBV18|-
CASSPRQFPTNEKLFF
TGTGCCAGCTCCCCGCGACAGTTCCCAACTAATGAAAAACTGTTTTTT
>TRBJ2-7|-|TRBV12-5|-
CASGLGLTAYEQYF
TGTGCTAGTGGTTTGGGTCTAACCGCCTACGAGCAGTACTTC
>TRBJ2-3|once|TRBV28|TRBD2
CASYSLGASGSAKDRYF
TGTGCCAGTTATTCTCTTGGGGCTAGCGGGAGTGCCAAAGATAGGTATTTT
>TRBJ1-2|-|TRBV11-2|-
CASSFRTANYGYTF
TGTGCCAGCAGCTTTCGGACAGCTAACTATGGCTACACCTTC
>TRBJ2-7|-|TRBV6-5|-
CASSYGWGGDSYEQYF
TGTGCCAGCAGTTACGGTTGGGGTGGCGACTCCTACGAGCAGTACTTC
>TRBJ2-7|-|TRBV10-1|TRBD1
CASSARTGGSYEQYF
TGCGCCAGCAGTGCCCGGACAGGGGGATCCTACGAGCAGTACTTC